This record looks at one T cell receptor beta chain sequence and its context. V was pared by 1 base and J by 7 bases, with 7 bases between. This CDR3 spans 12 amino acids. CDR1 is MGHRA and CDR2 is YSYEKL in the germline V gene. Both 60 Vbeta primers and 13 Jbeta primers went into the PCR. Libraries were prepared by immunoSEQ multiplex PCR; TCRdb keeps only in-frame clonotypes and omits some of them. The data show roughly 89,000 clones, roughly 80% seen once. The source of the sample is a study of cytomegalovirus exposure and HLA in healthy donors. The sequenced sample was PBMCs. The source of this sequence is a man younger than 45 in good health and CMV-seropositive. The rearrangement links TRBV4-1 to TRBJ1-1; D call uncertain. The CDR3 DNA reads TGCGCCAGCAGCCAAGGGGCCGATGAAGCTTTCTTT. Translation: CASSQGADEAFF.